Reported below is one T cell receptor (beta chain). Its specificity is unknown. These data originate in a study of graft-versus-host responses after intestinal transplantation. Study information: The transplants performed in recipients were multivisceral, liver-intestinal, or isolated intestinal. Among the recipients, all got anti-thymocyte globulin induction and then tacrolimus and steroids for around three years. Study-level results: Declines in HvG clones occurring early post-transplant were associated with peak circulating GvH clone levels. Recipient marrow contained GvH clones, some of which appeared first in ileum or blood.

The CDR3 loop spans 15 amino acids. Germline V gene sequence: CDR1 MNHEY, CDR2 SMNVEV (reference sequence). With 6 bases removed from V and 5 bases from J, the gap between germline ends came to 16 bases. The data were produced by immunoSEQ multiplex PCR, yet TCRdb's version contains in-frame clones alone and is incomplete. The sample contains approximately 90,000 clones, just under 95% of which appear only once. The V call is TRBV27, the J call TRBJ1-4; possibly TRBD1 for D (5 bases). The clonotype comes from a human donor who was the organ donor for an intestinal transplant. The starting material was unstimulated CD8+ T cells sorted from spleen or lymph node cells, obtained before transplant. CDR3 loop: CASSPQPGVNEKLFF. In nucleotides, the CDR3 is TGTGCCAGCAGCCCTCAGCCGGGGGTGAATGAAAAACTGTTTTTT.